This entry is about one T cell receptor beta chain. The data were obtained in a study of blood T cell repertoires in COVID-19. Trimming cost V 5 bases and J 5 bases; bases outside gene matches: 8. The V gene's germline CDR1 is SGHAT and CDR2 FQNNGV. The CDR3 runs to 16 residues. Some clones are missing from TCRdb's copy, which holds only in-frame ones; the method was immunoSEQ multiplex PCR. The data hold roughly 120,000 clones, with around 70% observed a single time. The TCR sequence derives from a man of 80 years or more with COVID-19, enrolled during active disease. This chain links TRBV11-2 with TRBJ2-5; 13 bases map to TRBD2. The source material was peripheral blood. CDR3 nucleotides: TGTGCCAGCAGCCTCCGACTAGCGGGAGGAACGGAGACCCAGTACTTC. Protein product: CASSLRLAGGTETQYF.